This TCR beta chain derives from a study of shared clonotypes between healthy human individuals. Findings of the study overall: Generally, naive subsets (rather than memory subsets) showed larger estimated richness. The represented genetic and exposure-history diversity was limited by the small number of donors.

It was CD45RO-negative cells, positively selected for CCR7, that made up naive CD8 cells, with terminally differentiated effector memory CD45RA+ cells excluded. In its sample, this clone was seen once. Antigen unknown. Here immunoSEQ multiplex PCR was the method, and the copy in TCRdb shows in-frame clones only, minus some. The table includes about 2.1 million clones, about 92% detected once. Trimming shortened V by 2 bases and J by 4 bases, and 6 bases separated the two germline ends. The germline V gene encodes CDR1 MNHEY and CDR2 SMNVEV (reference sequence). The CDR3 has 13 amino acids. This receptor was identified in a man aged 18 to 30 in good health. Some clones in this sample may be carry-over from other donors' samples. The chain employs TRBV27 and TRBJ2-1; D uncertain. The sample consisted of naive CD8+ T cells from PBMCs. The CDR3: CASSLERYNEQFF. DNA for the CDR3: TGTGCCAGCAGTTTAGAAAGGTACAATGAGCAGTTCTTC.